The clone carrying this TCR beta chain was detected a few times. Its antigen is undetermined. These data belong to a study of T cell repertoires in cytomegalovirus infection. Study at large: CMV infection and matching HLA type were both indicated by public TCR beta signatures. Study findings and constraints: Dominating the ex vivo response were TCR beta clonotypes that were CMV-specific and HLA-C-restricted.

With V trimmed by 10 bases and J by 5 bases, 21 bases remained unmatched. This CDR3 comprises 18 residues. The V gene's germline CDR1 is MDHEN and CDR2 SYDVKM. Via MiXCR, TCRdb re-called the reads, giving one row per CDR3 protein. The sample includes a few hundred thousand distinct CDR3 sequences, over 15% seen only once; the top ten take more than 45%. This chain uses TRBV28 with TRBJ2-2; 8 positions match TRBD1. The sample taken for sequencing was CD8+ T cells from PBMCs. This TCR came from a human donor in good health (CMV status not recorded). Some clones in this sample may be carry-over from other donors' samples. As DNA, the CDR3 is TGTGCCACGAAGCCCCAGGACAGGGTTGAAGTGGGGACCGGGGAGCTGTTTTTT. It translates to CATKPQDRVEVGTGELFF.